A single sample gave rise to the 22 T cell receptor beta chains below, sequenced in a study of T cells in tuberculosis. Some clones are missing from TCRdb's copy, which holds only in-frame ones; the method was immunoSEQ multiplex PCR. The sample lists 80,000 to 90,000 clones; around 90% were seen once. Sorting used thawed, overnight-rested PBMC stained with anti-CD3, a viability dye and GMM-loaded CD1B tetramer. The CD1B tetramers carried C32 glucose monomycolate purified from Rhodococcus equi. The material sequenced was CD1b-GMM tetramer-negative cells sorted from PBMCs. These receptors were collected from an adult woman with latent tuberculosis.

The V gene is TRBV7-9, the J gene TRBJ1-2, with 8 bases that match TRBD1. CDR1 SEHNR and CDR2 FQNEAQ come from the germline V gene (reference sequence). This CDR3 region has 13 residues. V gave up 7 bases and J gave up 3 bases; unmatched junction bases: 4. DNA of the CDR3: TGTGCCAGCAATCCACAGGGGGACTATGGCTACACCTTC. Translation: CASNPQGDYGYTF.

The chain couples TRBV4-3 to TRBJ2-7, with 10 positions matching TRBD2. The CDR3 contains 16 residues. The germline gives CDR1 LGHNA, CDR2 YSLEER. V lost 4 bases to trimming and J lost 2 bases; unmatched junction nucleotides: 8. The CDR3: CASSRLAGGHTYEQYV. The CDR3 region has the DNA TGCGCCAGCAGCCGATTAGCGGGGGGACATACCTACGAGCAGTACGTC.

The chain has TRBV7-9 and TRBJ2-2, with 10 bases aligning to TRBD1. J lost 3 bases, V lost 5 bases, and 6 bases had no gene match. Germline V gene lookup returns CDR1 SEHNR and CDR2 FQNEAQ (reference sequence). This CDR3 has 16 amino acids. The CDR3 DNA reads TGTGCCAGCAGCCTGCAGACAGGGGGCGACACCGGGGAGCTGTTTTTT. Protein product: CASSLQTGGDTGELFF.

V is TRBV5-1 and J is TRBJ2-5; possible D gene TRBD2, 5 bases. The germline CDR1 and CDR2 sequences are SGHRS and YFSETQ. V dropped 4 bases and J dropped 5 bases, with 15 bases sitting between them. The CDR3 length is 14 residues. DNA for the CDR3: TGCGCCAGCAGCCCCCGGGATGTGGAGGAGACCCAGTACTTC. It is translated as CASSPRDVEETQYF.

The chain combines TRBV5-1 with TRBJ2-5; 13 bases match TRBD2. The CDR3 has 17 residues. J gave up 3 bases and V 5 bases, and 10 bases lay outside the gene matches. Germline V lookup: CDR1 SGHRS, CDR2 YFSETQ. CDR3 sequence reads: CASRRLWTSGGEETQYF. In nucleotides, the CDR3 is TGCGCCAGCAGGCGCCTTTGGACTAGCGGGGGCGAAGAGACCCAGTACTTC.

V and J are TRBV6-5 and TRBJ1-2; D perhaps matches TRBD1 (6 bases). Germline CDR1 reads MNHEY; CDR2 reads SVGAGI. This CDR3 has 13 residues. Trimming stripped 7 bases from V and 6 bases from J, with 15 bases between. The CDR3: CASTPGGSDGYTF. The CDR3 DNA reads as TGTGCCAGCACCCCTGGGGGCTCAGATGGCTACACCTTC.

The chain couples TRBV4-1 to TRBJ2-3; perhaps TRBD2 as D (5 bases). The CDR3 is made up of 18 amino acids. V lost 0 bases, J lost 2 bases, and 18 bases lay in between. Looked up from germline, CDR1 is MGHRA and CDR2 is YSYEKL. The CDR3 sequence is CASSQDQGEVRDTDTQYF. The CDR3 DNA reads TGCGCCAGCAGCCAAGATCAAGGTGAGGTCCGGGACACAGATACGCAGTATTTT.

The genes are TRBV27 and TRBJ1-2; D may be TRBD1 (5 bases). Trimming left V 5 bases short and J 6 bases short, with 19 bases between. Germline loops: CDR1 MNHEY, CDR2 SMNVEV (reference sequence). The CDR3 runs to 15 residues. CDR3 sequence (DNA): TGTGCCAGCAGTCTAGCGGGCAGGGTAGATGATGGCTACACCTTC. Its protein product is CASSLAGRVDDGYTF.

The chain couples TRBV5-6 to TRBJ1-4; D is ambiguous. V dropped 4 bases and J dropped 4 bases, with 11 bases sitting between them. From germline, CDR1 is SGHDT and CDR2 YYEEEE. The CDR3 is 14 amino acids. The CDR3, as DNA: TGTGCCAGCAGCCCGGAGGGATATAATGAAAAACTGTTTTTT. Translated, it gives CASSPEGYNEKLFF.

This chain uses TRBV7-9 with TRBJ2-2; D is undetermined. V lost 1 base to trimming and J lost 6 bases, with 6 bases between them. Germline V gene data show CDR1 as SEHNR and CDR2 as FQNEAQ (reference sequence). The CDR3 is 13 amino acids. CDR3 protein: CASSLVDSGELFF. CDR3 DNA sequence: TGTGCCAGCAGCTTAGTAGATTCCGGGGAGCTGTTTTTT.

The chain couples TRBV5-6 to TRBJ1-3; D possibly corresponds to TRBD1 (5 bases). This CDR3 spans 15 amino acids. V was shortened by 1 base and J by 0 bases, with 8 bases between the two germline ends. The germline V gene encodes CDR1 SGHDT and CDR2 YYEEEE. CDR3 nucleotides: TGTGCCAGCAGCTTGTCAGGGAACTCTGGAAACACCATATATTTT. It translates to CASSLSGNSGNTIYF.

The chain joins TRBV19 to TRBJ2-3; 14 nucleotides agree with TRBD2. The germline CDR1 and CDR2 sequences are LNHDA and SQIVND (reference sequence). After removal of 10 bases from V and 3 bases from J, the junction contained 3 bases not matched to a gene. This CDR3 contains 14 residues. The CDR3 protein is CATGLAGVTDTQYF. The CDR3 DNA reads TGTGCCACGGGACTAGCGGGGGTTACAGATACGCAGTATTTT.

The V gene is TRBV7-2, the J gene TRBJ2-1, with TRBD2 matching over 8 bases. Germline CDR1 SGHTA, CDR2 FQGNSA. The V segment lost 1 base and the J segment 7 bases; nucleotides outside the gene matches: 9. The CDR3 consists of 16 residues. CDR3 loop: CASSLETSELGNEQFF. The CDR3 DNA follows: TGTGCCAGCAGCTTAGAGACTAGCGAACTGGGGAATGAGCAGTTCTTC. Full variable domain (missing parts from reference TRBV7-2 and TRBJ2-1): GAGVSQSPSNKVTEKGKDVELRCDPISGHTALYWYRQSLGQGLEFLIYFQGNSAPDKSGLPSDRFSAERTGGSVSTLTIQRTQQEDSAVYLCASSLETSELGNEQFFGPGTRLTVL.

The chain is built from TRBV25-1 and TRBJ2-5; possibly TRBD1 for D (6 bases). The CDR3 totals 14 residues. Trimming pared 2 bases from V and 0 bases from J, leaving 7 bases between. Germline CDR1 and CDR2: MGHDK and SYGVNS. The CDR3 region is CASSETGNQETQYF. The CDR3 DNA sequence: TGTGCCAGCAGTGAAACAGGGAACCAAGAGACCCAGTACTTC.

This sequence joins TRBV7-2 and TRBJ1-1, with TRBD1 matching 8 bases. V was clipped by 1 base and J by 4 bases; unmatched bases: 11. The CDR3 sequence is 17 residues long. Germline CDR1 and CDR2: SGHTA and FQGNSA. The CDR3 DNA sequence: TGTGCCAGCAGCTTAGTAGGTCCAGGGGGCTTCGGCACTGAAGCTTTCTTT. It is translated as CASSLVGPGGFGTEAFF.

The chain couples TRBV7-8 to TRBJ2-3, with 10 bases aligning to TRBD2. CDR1 is SGHVS, CDR2 FQNEAQ, per germline. Unmatched junction bases numbered 3, after V lost 5 bases and J lost 4 bases. The CDR3 runs 14 residues. The CDR3 is CASSVSGGPDTQYF. Written as DNA, the CDR3 is TGTGCCAGCAGCGTTAGCGGGGGGCCAGATACGCAGTATTTT.

This rearrangement joins TRBV19 to TRBJ1-1; D remains unclear. The CDR3 is made up of 14 amino acids. Germline loops: CDR1 LNHDA, CDR2 SQIVND (reference sequence). The V gene lost 3 bases and the J gene lost 1 base, with 9 bases spanning the gap. The CDR3 region has the DNA TGTGCCAGTAGTATGGTTGCAGGGAACACTGAAGCTTTCTTT. Translation: CASSMVAGNTEAFF.

The gene calls are TRBV7-2 and TRBJ2-5; 8 bases fit TRBD1. CDR3 length: 15 residues. V was pared by 5 bases and J by 1 base, with 6 bases of the junction left unmatched. Germline V lookup: CDR1 SGHTA, CDR2 FQGNSA. CDR3 nucleotide sequence: TGTGCCAGCAGCCTACAGGGGGGCCCCCAAGAGACCCAGTACTTC. This translates into CASSLQGGPQETQYF.

This chain's CDR3 is CASSERGTGNTIYF. As DNA, the CDR3 is TGTGCCAGCAGTGAGCGGGGGACCGGAAACACCATATATTTT. The chain employs TRBV25-1 and TRBJ1-3; possible D gene TRBD1, 5 bases. The length of the CDR3 is 14 residues. The V end lost 3 bases, the J end lost 4 bases, and 10 bases lay between the germline ends. CDR1 MGHDK and CDR2 SYGVNS come from the germline V gene.

V usage is TRBV11-2 and J usage is TRBJ1-2; perhaps TRBD1 as D (6 bases). This CDR3 spans 15 amino acids. From germline, CDR1 is SGHAT and CDR2 FQNNGV. The V and J ends lost 1 base and 3 bases respectively, with 12 bases between them. The CDR3 DNA reads as TGTGCCAGCAGCTTAGGAAGCAGGGGCCACTATGGCTACACCTTC. This translates into CASSLGSRGHYGYTF.

The chain employs TRBV30 and TRBJ2-7, with D possibly being TRBD1 (7 bases). CDR1 is GTSNPN, CDR2 SVGIG, per germline (reference sequence). The length of the CDR3 is 14 residues. The germline V and J ends were trimmed by 0 bases and 8 bases, with 17 bases remaining between them. The CDR3 sequence: CAWSVEGQGGKQYF. Written as DNA, the CDR3 is TGTGCCTGGAGTGTTGAAGGGCAGGGGGGAAAGCAGTACTTC.

The chain's CDR3 is CASSGTGGYGYTF. The CDR3 nucleotides read TGTGCCAGCAGTGGGACAGGGGGATATGGCTACACCTTC. The chain is built from TRBV2 and TRBJ1-2; TRBD1 matches 10 bases. Germline V gene sequence: CDR1 SNHLY, CDR2 FYNNEI. The CDR3 has 13 amino acids. With V trimmed by 4 bases and J by 5 bases, 1 base remained unmatched.